These T cell receptor beta chains were read from a single sample in a study of T cells in Graves' hyperthyroidism and ophthalmopathy. TCRdb processed the multiplex PCR reads anew with MiXCR; each CDR3 protein has one entry. The table has a few hundred thousand distinct CDR3 sequences, about 15% seen once. Material: blood. These receptors all stem from a woman aged 25 to 39 with Graves' ophthalmopathy. The CDR3 runs from the conserved cysteine through the conserved F or W. Each record gives: D gene, J gene, clone size, V gene, CDR3 DNA, CDR3 protein. D genes are given only for firm matches. Only some rows state a clone size, as once, few, many or a class for expanded clones.

TRBD1,TRBJ1-1,many,TRBV5-1,TGCGCCAGCAGCCCCTGGGACAGGTTCGGGACTGAAGCTTTCTTT,CASSPWDRFGTEAFF
TRBD2,TRBJ2-5,-,TRBV11-2,TGTGCCAGCGGAGGACTAGCGGGGGGGCCTGGAGAGACCCAGTACTTC,CASGGLAGGPGETQYF
TRBD1,TRBJ2-7,many,TRBV10-3,TGTGCCAGCACCTCCAGGGGGACCTACGAGCAGTACTTC,CASTSRGTYEQYF
TRBD2,TRBJ2-4,few,TRBV5-1,TGCGCCAGCAGCTTAGCTAGCGGGGGCAGGACCAAAAACATTCAGTACTTC,CASSLASGGRTKNIQYF
TRBD1,TRBJ2-1,many,TRBV24-1,TGTGCCACCAGTGATACCCCGGGACAGGGCCCCAATGAGCAGTTCTTC,CATSDTPGQGPNEQFF
-,TRBJ2-3,many,TRBV27,TGTGCCAGCACCTCGAGGGGGACCACAGATACGCAGTATTTT,CASTSRGTTDTQYF
-,TRBJ2-3,-,TRBV25-1,TGTGCCAGCAGTGACGCCACAGATACGCAGTATTTT,CASSDATDTQYF
TRBD2,TRBJ2-5,many,TRBV3-1,TGTGCCAGCAGCCGGGGGAGAAAAGCGGGGCAAGAGACCCAGTACTTC,CASSRGRKAGQETQYF
-,TRBJ2-1,many,TRBV12-3/TRBV12-4,TGTGCCAGCAGTTTAGGTGAGCAGAACGATCTTCGGGATGAGCAGTTCTTC,CASSLGEQNDLRDEQFF
-,TRBJ2-7,-,TRBV24-1,TGTGCCACCAGCGGTCGGGGAGTATGGGACGAGCAGTACTTC,CATSGRGVWDEQYF
-,TRBJ2-7,many,TRBV28,TGTGCCGGGGGAACAGACTACGAGCAGTACTTC,CAGGTDYEQYF
TRBD1,TRBJ2-7,few,TRBV2,TGTGCCAGCACCTGGGACAGGGGGGCCTACGAGCAGTACTTC,CASTWDRGAYEQYF
-,TRBJ2-7,-,TRBV6-1,TGTGCCAGCAGTGAAGTTCCAGGGCCCTGCGAGCAGTACTTC,CASSEVPGPCEQYF
-,TRBJ2-5,-,TRBV5-5,TGTGCCAGCAGCTTGGCGGGGGGCCGGGGAGAGACCCAGTACTTC,CASSLAGGRGETQYF
TRBD1,TRBJ1-5,-,TRBV15,TGTGCCACCAGCAGTGGGACAGGGGTTTATCAGCCCCAGCATTTT,CATSSGTGVYQPQHF
TRBD2,TRBJ2-7,many,TRBV5-8,TGTGCCAGCAGCTTCTCTAGCGGGGCCTACGAGCAGTACTTC,CASSFSSGAYEQYF
TRBD1,TRBJ1-2,-,TRBV19,TGTGCCAGTAGTATTGAACTCTGGACAGGGGGGTCTTATGGCTACACCTTC,CASSIELWTGGSYGYTF
-,TRBJ2-5,few,TRBV20-1,TGCAGTGCTGCCCTGATCCAAGAGACCCAGTACTTC,CSAALIQETQYF
-,TRBJ2-3,-,TRBV18,TGTGCCAGCTCACCACTGGCAGCCACAGATACGCAGTATTTT,CASSPLAATDTQYF
TRBD1,TRBJ1-1,many,TRBV12-3/TRBV12-4,TGTGCCAGCAGTTTACGCGAATTGGGACAGGGGAACACTGAAGCTTTCTTT,CASSLRELGQGNTEAFF
TRBD2,TRBJ2-1,-,TRBV2,TGTGCCAGCAGTGGACTAGCGGGGCCCAATGAGCAGTTCTTC,CASSGLAGPNEQFF
-,TRBJ2-6,many,TRBV6-1,TGTGCCAGCAGAGCGTTCGGGGGCACACTGTCTGGGGCCAACGTCCTGACTTTC,CASRAFGGTLSGANVLTF
TRBD2,TRBJ2-4,-,TRBV6-1,TGTGCCAGCAGTGGAGCGGGGGGGCCAAACATTCAGTACTTC,CASSGAGGPNIQYF
TRBD1,TRBJ1-6,many,TRBV5-8,TGTGCCACCATGGACAGGGGCATTTCCTATAATTCACCCCTCCACTTT,CATMDRGISYNSPLHF
-,TRBJ1-2,many,TRBV6-6,TGTGCCAGCAGTTACTCGATGGTCAGTGAGGGCTACACCTTC,CASSYSMVSEGYTF
TRBD1,TRBJ1-3,-,TRBV27,TGTGCCAGCAGCTCCCGGACAGGCAACTCTGGAAACACCATACATTTT,CASSSRTGNSGNTIHF
TRBD1,TRBJ2-1,-,TRBV5-4,TGTGCCAGCAGCGGGACAGGTGCTTTGGCCAATGAGCAGTTCTTC,CASSGTGALANEQFF
-,TRBJ1-2,-,TRBV19,TGTGCCAGTAACGCCCCTTGGGCAGGGACGCCGGATGGCTACACCTTC,CASNAPWAGTPDGYTF
-,TRBJ2-7,-,TRBV12-3/TRBV12-4,TGTGCCAGCTCCTCGGTTGGGGATATTTCGGTGCAGTACTTC,CASSSVGDISVQYF
-,TRBJ2-3,many,TRBV6-1,TGTGCCAGCAGTTATACTATTGGTAGCGAAGCAGGGTCAGATACGCAGTATTTT,CASSYTIGSEAGSDTQYF
TRBD1,TRBJ1-2,-,TRBV6-1,TGTGCCAGCAACCGACAGGGAGGAAACTATGGCTACACCTTC,CASNRQGGNYGYTF
TRBD1,TRBJ2-1,many,TRBV2,TGTGCCAGCTGGCGGGACAGGGGGTTCAATGAGCAGTTCTTC,CASWRDRGFNEQFF
TRBD2,TRBJ2-1,many,TRBV27,TGTGCCAGCAGTGCCCACCGACTAGCGGATAACAATGAGCAGTTCTTC,CASSAHRLADNNEQFF
-,TRBJ2-1,-,TRBV7-9,TGTGCCAGCAGCCCGGCGGGGCGAGCCTCCTACAATGAGCAGTTCTTC,CASSPAGRASYNEQFF
-,TRBJ1-1,many,TRBV18,TGTGCCAGCTCCCCTGGGGGGGAAAAAACTGAAGCTTTCTTT,CASSPGGEKTEAFF
-,TRBJ1-2,few,TRBV27,TGTGCCAGCAGTTCTGGCAGGTATTATGGCTACACCTTC,CASSSGRYYGYTF
-,TRBJ1-3,many,TRBV20-1,TGCAGTGCTAGAGGACCCGGCGGAGGAAACACCATATATTTT,CSARGPGGGNTIYF
TRBD2,TRBJ2-3,many,TRBV18,TGTGCCAGCTCACCCGGGAGCGGGGGGCTCACAGATACGCAGTATTTT,CASSPGSGGLTDTQYF
-,TRBJ2-3,many,TRBV30,TGTGCCTGGAGCCACTTCCGGGACGGCTTACTAACAGATACGCAGTATTTT,CAWSHFRDGLLTDTQYF
-,TRBJ1-2,many,TRBV6-1,TGTGCCAGCAGTGTTTATAGCTTTCCCGGGCCCAACTATGGCTACACCTTC,CASSVYSFPGPNYGYTF
-,TRBJ2-1,few,TRBV4-1,TGCGCCAGCAGCCAGGCGACGAAAGTAAGCTCCTACAATGAGCAGTTCTTC,CASSQATKVSSYNEQFF
TRBD1,TRBJ1-2,many,TRBV12-3/TRBV12-4,TGTGCCAGCAGTTCAAAATCCAGGGGGCCTAACTATGGCTACACCTTC,CASSSKSRGPNYGYTF
-,TRBJ2-7,many,TRBV29-1,TGCAGCGTTGGGGAGGACGAGCAGTACTTC,CSVGEDEQYF
-,TRBJ1-6,few,TRBV12-3/TRBV12-4,TGTGCCAGCCTTAGTAGCTATAATTCACCCCTCCACTTT,CASLSSYNSPLHF
-,TRBJ1-1,many,TRBV27,TGTGCCAGCAGTTTATCGGCAGGACGAACTGAAGCTTTCTTT,CASSLSAGRTEAFF
TRBD2,TRBJ2-1,many,TRBV27,TGTGCCAGCAGTTTAGCTAGAGCGGGGGTTTGGTATGAGCAGTTCTTC,CASSLARAGVWYEQFF
-,TRBJ1-5,many,TRBV12-3/TRBV12-4,TGTGCCAGCAGTTTAGGGACAGTTTATAGCAATCAGCCCCAGCATTTT,CASSLGTVYSNQPQHF
-,TRBJ1-6,many,TRBV5-1,TGCGCCAGCAGCTTGGTCGGGGTAGGTGAATCACCCCTCCACTTT,CASSLVGVGESPLHF
-,TRBJ2-2,many,TRBV20-1,TGCAGTGCTAGAGATGAGACCAGGGGGAGGCTTGACACCGGGGAGCTGTTTTTT,CSARDETRGRLDTGELFF
-,TRBJ2-3,many,TRBV29-1,TGCAGCGTTGAAATAGCGGACCCGGTCACAGATACGCAGTATTTT,CSVEIADPVTDTQYF
-,TRBJ1-2,many,TRBV4-1,TGCGCCAGCAGCCAAGTCTCAAGGTATTTTGGCTACACCTTC,CASSQVSRYFGYTF
TRBD1,TRBJ1-6,few,TRBV7-9,TGTGCCAGCAGCTTTCCGGGACAGGGGAATTCACCCCTCCACTTT,CASSFPGQGNSPLHF
-,TRBJ1-1,many,TRBV19,TGTGCCAGTAGTATGGGCCCTGAAGCTTTCTTT,CASSMGPEAFF
-,TRBJ2-3,many,TRBV30,TGTGCCTGGAGTGTGCACTCGGGTAGGCCCACAGATACGCAGTATTTT,CAWSVHSGRPTDTQYF